The 25 T cell receptor beta chains reported below all come from one sample, sequenced in a study of cytomegalovirus exposure and HLA in healthy donors. The PCR had 60 Vbeta and 13 Jbeta primers. The protocol was immunoSEQ multiplex PCR, while the TCRdb copy is restricted to in-frame clones and leaves out a portion. The table shows some 100,000 clones, with roughly 75% occurring only once. The sequencing input was PBMCs. The receptors originated from a woman aged 18-29 years in good health and CMV-seropositive.

This chain links TRBV7-8 with TRBJ1-3, with 8 bases lining up with TRBD1. Trimming cost V 4 bases and J 0 bases; bases outside gene matches: 5. CDR3 size: 16 residues. Germline CDR1 reads SGHVS; CDR2 reads FQNEAQ. DNA for the CDR3: TGTGCCAGCAGCTCCACGGGACAGGACTCTGGAAACACCATATATTTT. Protein: CASSSTGQDSGNTIYF.

This clone showed up just a few times. The CDR3 nucleotides read TGTGCCAGAAGCTCCGCCCCTCAAAGGAGTTACGAGCAGTACTTC. Encoded protein: CARSSAPQRSYEQYF. J is TRBJ2-7 and V is TRBV5-3; D is unresolved. Being an ORF, TRBV5-3 has a function that is uncertain. This CDR3 is built from 15 residues. Trimming pared 3 bases from V and 4 bases from J, leaving 17 bases between.

CDR3 residues: CASSVAPSGLSTDTQYF. As DNA, the CDR3 is TGTGCCAGCAGCGTAGCTCCTAGCGGGCTTAGCACAGATACGCAGTATTTT. V gene TRBV9 combines with J gene TRBJ2-3; TRBD2 matches 8 bases. The trim removed 0 bases at V and 0 bases at J, leaving 6 bases unmatched. The CDR3 covers 17 residues. Germline values: CDR1 SGDLS, CDR2 YYNGEE.

The V gene is TRBV9, the J gene TRBJ2-5; 7 bases are shared with TRBD1. The CDR3 consists of 13 residues. Germline-derived CDR1 and CDR2 are SGDLS and YYNGEE. With V trimmed by 3 bases and J by 5 bases, 4 bases remained unmatched. The CDR3, as DNA: TGTGCCAGCAGCGGAGGGACAGACGAGACCCAGTACTTC. The encoded protein is CASSGGTDETQYF. Full variable domain (rest looked up from reference TRBV9 and TRBJ2-5): DSGVTQTPKHLITATGQRVTLRCSPRSGDLSVYWYQQSLDQGLQFLIQYYNGEERAKGNILERFSAQQFPDLHSELNLSSLELGDSALYFCASSGGTDETQYFGPGTRLLVL.

The chain employs TRBV10-3 and TRBJ1-4; 7 nucleotides align to TRBD1. V dropped 4 bases and J dropped 8; count of bases not matched to a gene: 7. Germline values: CDR1 ENHRY, CDR2 SYGVKD. This CDR3 region has 14 residues. CDR3 residues: CAISGDSLREKLFF. The CDR3 bases are TGTGCCATCAGTGGGGACAGCCTGCGCGAAAAACTGTTTTTT.

The rearrangement links TRBV4-2 to TRBJ2-7; TRBD2 aligns across 10 bases. With V trimmed by 1 base and J by 3 bases, 6 bases remained unmatched. The CDR3 runs 16 residues. Germline V gives CDR1 LGHNA, CDR2 YNFKEQ. The CDR3 is CASSQASSGSIYEQYF. The CDR3 DNA reads TGTGCCAGCAGCCAAGCCTCTAGCGGGAGTATCTACGAGCAGTACTTC.

This sequence joins TRBV5-6 and TRBJ2-7, with 12 bases matching TRBD2. The trim removed 3 bases at V and 7 bases at J, leaving 2 bases unmatched. The CDR3 consists of 13 residues. Germline CDR1 is SGHDT and CDR2 is YYEEEE. In DNA, the CDR3 is TGTGCCAGCAGCTGGGGACTAGCGGGTGAGCAGTACTTC. It is translated as CASSWGLAGEQYF.

CDR3 loop: CASSNPTGNEQFF. CDR3 DNA: TGTGCCAGCAGCAACCCGACAGGGAATGAGCAGTTCTTC. The chain links TRBV7-6 to TRBJ2-1, with 7 bases matching TRBD1. Germline trimming cut 5 bases from V and 7 bases from J; bases unmatched to any gene: 5. Looked up from germline, CDR1 is SGHVS and CDR2 is FNYEAQ. This CDR3 spans 13 amino acids.

The V and J genes are TRBV27 and TRBJ2-3; 10 bases are a match to TRBD2. Per germline, CDR1 MNHEY and CDR2 SMNVEV (reference sequence). The V segment lost 6 bases and the J segment 0 bases; nucleotides outside the gene matches: 9. The CDR3 totals 17 residues. CDR3 protein: CASSSGTSALSTDTQYF. Written as DNA, the CDR3 is TGTGCCAGCAGCTCTGGGACTAGCGCCCTAAGCACAGATACGCAGTATTTT.

The chain employs TRBV6-5 and TRBJ2-3; TRBD2 matches at 9 bases. The CDR3 is 14 amino acids. J gave up 4 bases and V 5 bases, and 4 bases lay outside the gene matches. Per germline, CDR1 MNHEY and CDR2 SVGAGI. CDR3 in amino acids: CASSRLAGPDTQYF. CDR3 coding DNA: TGTGCCAGCAGTCGTCTAGCGGGACCAGATACGCAGTATTTT.

This clone came up once. This chain connects TRBV7-3 to TRBJ2-3; a possible D gene is TRBD2 (6 bases). Germline CDR1 reads SGHTA; CDR2 reads FQGTGA. V was clipped by 4 bases and J by 2 bases, with 19 bases between them. The CDR3 contains 17 residues. As DNA, the CDR3 is TGTGCCAGCAGCTGGGGGAGGCTAGTACAAGACACAGATACGCAGTATTTT. Its protein product is CASSWGRLVQDTDTQYF.

This clone appeared a few times. The CDR3 DNA is TGTGCCAGCAGCTCCAGGTCGGGGTTACCCTACAATGAGCAGTTCTTC. Translated, it gives CASSSRSGLPYNEQFF. The rearrangement uses TRBV7-9 and TRBJ2-1, with a weak D call TRBD2 (5 bases). The germline V gene has CDR1 SEHNR and CDR2 FQNEAQ (reference sequence). V lost 4 bases and J 2 bases, leaving 15 bases between the germline ends. CDR3 length equals 16 residues.

The chain's CDR3 is CAWGQGVVNEKLFF. The CDR3 DNA follows: TGTGCCTGGGGCCAGGGGGTTGTTAATGAAAAACTGTTTTTT. J is TRBJ1-4 and V is TRBV30, with 7 nucleotides matching TRBD1. CDR3 size: 14 residues. Per germline, CDR1 GTSNPN and CDR2 SVGIG (reference sequence). V lost 5 bases to trimming and J lost 4 bases; unmatched junction nucleotides: 7.

The sample holds one count of this clone. The chain employs TRBV18 and TRBJ2-4; the match to TRBD2 covers 8 bases. The V segment lost 8 bases and the J segment 1 base; nucleotides outside the gene matches: 4. Germline CDR1 is KGHSH and CDR2 is LQKENI. The CDR3 is made up of 14 amino acids. The CDR3 nucleotides are TGTGCCAGCCGGGAGGGCGGGGCCAAAAACATTCAGTACTTC. Protein product: CASREGGAKNIQYF.

This chain connects TRBV28 to TRBJ2-7; D is possibly TRBD1 (6 bases). The CDR3 consists of 14 residues. In germline, CDR1 is MDHEN, CDR2 SYDVKM. Trimming took off 4 bases at V and 6 bases at J, with 16 bases between the two ends. The CDR3 region has the DNA TGTGCCAGCAGTTGGACTTCGACAGGATCCGAGCAGTACTTC. Amino acid sequence: CASSWTSTGSEQYF.

This chain joins TRBV7-9 and TRBJ2-3, with D maybe TRBD1 (6 bases). Trimming took 6 bases from V and 5 from J, leaving 12 bases between them. Germline V gene lookup returns CDR1 SEHNR and CDR2 FQNEAQ (reference sequence). The CDR3 has 13 residues. The CDR3 loop is CASRETGRDTQYF. In DNA, the CDR3 is TGTGCCAGCAGGGAAACAGGGAGAGATACGCAGTATTTT.

This clone has a handful of counts. The chain recombines TRBV4-1 with TRBJ2-1; D may be TRBD2 (5 bases). This CDR3 spans 16 amino acids. Germline loops: CDR1 MGHRA, CDR2 YSYEKL. V lost 0 bases and J 0 bases, leaving 9 bases between the germline ends. CDR3 sequence reads: CASSQDLAGSYNEQFF. CDR3 nucleotides: TGCGCCAGCAGCCAAGATCTGGCGGGCTCCTACAATGAGCAGTTCTTC.

This clone is a singleton in its sample. This chain links TRBV7-9 with TRBJ2-2, with D maybe TRBD1 (5 bases). V lost 1 base to trimming and J lost 6 bases, with 12 bases between them. The germline V gene encodes CDR1 SEHNR and CDR2 FQNEAQ (reference sequence). This CDR3 is 15 amino acids long. DNA for the CDR3: TGTGCCAGCAGCTTAGTCCCCAGGGTCGCCGGGGAGCTGTTTTTT. It encodes CASSLVPRVAGELFF.

V usage is TRBV29-1 and J usage is TRBJ2-5, with 8 bases aligning to TRBD2. Germline CDR1 reads SQVTM; CDR2 reads ANQGSEA. The ends lost 3 bases at V and 0 bases at J; junction bases unmatched: 3. The CDR3 covers 14 residues. CDR3 nucleotide sequence: TGCAGCGTTGAGGCTAGCGGGCACCAAGAGACCCAGTACTTC. Translation: CSVEASGHQETQYF.

This clone occurred a few times. The chain uses TRBV6-5 and TRBJ1-3; the D is unclear. Trimming pared 0 bases from V and 0 bases from J, leaving 9 bases between. The germline V gene encodes CDR1 MNHEY and CDR2 SVGAGI. The CDR3 is 16 amino acids. The CDR3 DNA reads as TGTGCCAGCAGTTACTCCCTCAGAATCTCTGGAAACACCATATATTTT. Its protein product is CASSYSLRISGNTIYF.

The chain has TRBV28 and TRBJ1-4, with 7 positions matching TRBD1. This CDR3 has 18 amino acids. J gave up 5 bases and V 3 bases, and 15 bases lay outside the gene matches. Germline CDR1 reads MDHEN; CDR2 reads SYDVKM. For the CDR3, the DNA is TGTGCCAGCAGTTTTGGGACAGCCCTCCTGGGCGGGAATGAAAAACTGTTTTTT. Protein: CASSFGTALLGGNEKLFF.

This sequence joins TRBV5-4 and TRBJ2-5, with 8 bases identical to TRBD2. The V segment lost 1 base and the J segment 3 bases; nucleotides outside the gene matches: 11. Germline V gene lookup returns CDR1 SGHNT and CDR2 YYREEE (reference sequence). The CDR3 contains 17 residues. This CDR3 reads CASSLRAGGPTEETQYF. DNA for the CDR3: TGTGCCAGCAGCTTGCGGGCGGGAGGCCCGACCGAAGAGACCCAGTACTTC.

V and J are TRBV5-5 and TRBJ1-2; TRBD1 aligns across 11 bases. Germline V gene sequence: CDR1 SGHKS, CDR2 YYEKEE (reference sequence). This CDR3 is built from 16 residues. The V segment lost 4 bases and the J segment 4 bases; nucleotides outside the gene matches: 9. The CDR3 DNA is TGTGCCAGCAGCCCGATCGGGACAGGGGGGGGCTATGGCTACACCTTC. This codes for CASSPIGTGGGYGYTF.

Details on this clone: The junction differs from germline at one of its ends, possibly a read error. The CDR3 spells CASGLGVAETQYF. CDR3 DNA: TGTGCCAGCGGCTTAGGCGTTGCAGAGACCCAGTACTTC. This sequence joins TRBV11-1 and TRBJ2-5; D uncertain. The length of the CDR3 is 13 residues. Germline CDR1 and CDR2: SGHAT and FQDESV (reference sequence).

The rearrangement links TRBV4-1 to TRBJ2-7, with a possible D match to TRBD2 (5 bases). There are 14 residues in the CDR3. V dropped 0 bases and J dropped 2 bases, with 8 bases sitting between them. Germline V gene sequence: CDR1 MGHRA, CDR2 YSYEKL. The chain's CDR3 is CASSQEASTYEQYF. The CDR3, as DNA: TGCGCCAGCAGCCAAGAAGCTAGCACCTACGAGCAGTACTTC.